A single sample gave rise to the 17 T cell receptor beta chains below, sequenced in a study of OX40 agonist ivuxolimab in advanced cancers. The protocol was immunoSEQ multiplex PCR, while the TCRdb copy is restricted to in-frame clones and leaves out a portion. The data hold 80,000 or so clones, with about 93% observed a single time. Material: CD4+ or CD8+ T cells sorted from blood, obtained in a trial of the OX40 agonist ivuxolimab. The receptor source for this set is an adult with an advanced solid tumor such as melanoma, head and neck, liver or kidney cancer.

The chain links TRBV27 to TRBJ2-7; possible D gene TRBD1, 6 bases. The CDR3 loop spans 14 amino acids. Looked up from germline, CDR1 is MNHEY and CDR2 is SMNVEV (reference sequence). Trimming pared 3 bases from V and 3 bases from J, leaving 12 bases between. CDR3 in amino acids: CASSFGAGVYEQYF. As DNA, the CDR3 is TGTGCCAGCAGTTTTGGGGCAGGGGTCTACGAGCAGTACTTC.

The V gene is TRBV4-1, the J gene TRBJ1-5; D may be TRBD1 (6 bases). The CDR3 loop spans 16 amino acids. The germline V gene has CDR1 MGHRA and CDR2 YSYEKL. Trimming cost V 1 base and J 2 bases, with 12 bases left between them. The CDR3: CASSQGPGAGNQPQHF. The CDR3 DNA sequence: TGCGCCAGCAGCCAAGGTCCGGGGGCTGGCAATCAGCCCCAGCATTTT.

The chain uses TRBV2 and TRBJ2-3, with 7 bases matching TRBD1. CDR3 length: 15 amino acids. From germline, CDR1 is SNHLY and CDR2 FYNNEI. With 7 bases clipped from V and 0 bases from J, the junction kept 7 bases outside the gene matches. CDR3 coding DNA: TGTGCCAGCAACCGGACAGGAACTAGCACAGATACGCAGTATTTT. The encoded protein is CASNRTGTSTDTQYF. Combining the CDR3 with reference TRBV2 and TRBJ2-3 gives the whole variable domain EPEVTQTPSHQVTQMGQEVILRCVPISNHLYFYWYRQILGQKVEFLVSFYNNEISEKSEIFDDQFSVERPDGSNFTLKIRSTKLEDSAMYFCASNRTGTSTDTQYFGPGTRLTVL.

The sample holds one count of this clone. The chain couples TRBV9 to TRBJ2-7; 7 positions agree with TRBD1. CDR3 length: 15 amino acids. From germline, CDR1 is SGDLS and CDR2 YYNGEE. V lost 2 bases to trimming and J lost 2 bases; unmatched junction nucleotides: 7. CDR3 in amino acids: CASSVAPGTAYEQYF. The CDR3 DNA reads as TGTGCCAGCAGCGTCGCTCCCGGGACAGCCTACGAGCAGTACTTC. Full variable domain (missing parts from reference TRBV9 and TRBJ2-7): DSGVTQTPKHLITATGQRVTLRCSPRSGDLSVYWYQQSLDQGLQFLIQYYNGEERAKGNILERFSAQQFPDLHSELNLSSLELGDSALYFCASSVAPGTAYEQYFGPGTRLTVT.

This chain joins TRBV5-1 and TRBJ2-7; no reliable D call. The CDR3 runs 13 residues. Trimming shortened V by 0 bases and J by 3 bases, and 7 bases separated the two germline ends. Germline V lookup: CDR1 SGHRS, CDR2 YFSETQ. The CDR3 here is CASSLGYNYEQYF. Written as DNA, the CDR3 is TGCGCCAGCAGCTTGGGGTACAACTACGAGCAGTACTTC.

This chain joins TRBV5-1 and TRBJ2-3, with D perhaps given as TRBD1 or TRBD2 (5 bases each). Germline CDR1 SGHRS, CDR2 YFSETQ. The CDR3 is made up of 15 amino acids. V lost 4 bases to trimming and J lost 0 bases, with 12 bases between them. The CDR3: CASSTSGASTDTQYF. The CDR3, as DNA: TGCGCCAGCAGCACGTCCGGGGCAAGCACAGATACGCAGTATTTT.

The genes are TRBV11-3 and TRBJ2-1, with D maybe TRBD2 (6 bases). Germline V gene data show CDR1 as SGHNT and CDR2 as YENEEA. Trimming stripped 4 bases from V and 8 bases from J, with 27 bases between. This CDR3 has 18 residues. CDR3 amino acids: CASSSQSYYSGGGDEQFF. The CDR3 nucleotides read TGTGCCAGCAGCTCCCAGAGCTACTATAGCGGTGGAGGGGATGAGCAGTTCTTC. The full variable domain, in which reference TRBV11-3 and TRBJ2-1 provide the parts outside the CDR3, is EAGVVQSPRYKIIEKKQPVAFWCNPISGHNTLYWYLQNLGQGPELLIRYENEEAVDDSQLPKDRFSAERLKGVDSTLKIQPAELGDSAVYLCASSSQSYYSGGGDEQFFGPGTRLTVL.

The CDR3 region is CSVKLLNTEAFF. DNA of the CDR3: TGCAGCGTAAAACTCTTGAACACTGAAGCTTTCTTT. V usage is TRBV29-1 and J usage is TRBJ1-1; no clear D. The CDR3 extends over 12 amino acids. V lost 6 bases and J 0 bases, leaving 8 bases between the germline ends. The germline gives CDR1 SQVTM, CDR2 ANQGSEA. Full variable domain (rest looked up from reference TRBV29-1 and TRBJ1-1): SAVISQKPSRDICQRGTSLTIQCQVDSQVTMMFWYRQQPGQSLTLIATANQGSEATYESGFVIDKFPISRPNLTFSTLTVSNMSPEDSSIYLCSVKLLNTEAFFGQGTRLTVV.

CDR3 in DNA: TGTGCCAGCAGCGTACGGGGCTACGGGGAGCTGTTTTTT. Its protein product is CASSVRGYGELFF. The chain is built from TRBV9 and TRBJ2-2; possibly TRBD1 or TRBD2 for D (5 bases each). Germline lookup yields CDR1 SGDLS and CDR2 YYNGEE. The CDR3 is 13 residues long. V was cut by 1 base and J by 7 bases, with 8 bases left in between.

CDR3 DNA: TGTGCCAGCAGCTCCCGACAGGGGCCTCGATGGATAGGCACTGAAGCTTTCTTT. Its translation is CASSSRQGPRWIGTEAFF. This chain connects TRBV7-2 to TRBJ1-1, with TRBD1 matching over 8 bases. Germline CDR1 reads SGHTA; CDR2 reads FQGNSA. This CDR3 has 18 amino acids. Trimming cost V 4 bases and J 4 bases; bases outside gene matches: 17. The complete variable domain, with remaining parts taken from reference TRBV7-2 and TRBJ1-1, reads GAGVSQSPSNKVTEKGKDVELRCDPISGHTALYWYRQSLGQGLEFLIYFQGNSAPDKSGLPSDRFSAERTGGSVSTLTIQRTQQEDSAVYLCASSSRQGPRWIGTEAFFGQGTRLTVV.

CDR3 residues: CASSTGQGWSEKLFF. The CDR3 DNA reads as TGTGCCAGCAGTACCGGACAGGGGTGGAGTGAAAAACTGTTTTTT. This chain uses TRBV2 with TRBJ1-4, with TRBD1 identical over 9 bases. The germline V gene encodes CDR1 SNHLY and CDR2 FYNNEI. Trimming cost V 5 bases and J 7 bases; bases outside gene matches: 8. The CDR3 consists of 15 residues.

The V call is TRBV7-9, the J call TRBJ1-2; TRBD1 is a possible D gene (5 bases). Germline lookup yields CDR1 SEHNR and CDR2 FQNEAQ (reference sequence). The V end was cut by 5 bases, the J end by 3 bases, with 13 bases between. The CDR3 extends over 14 amino acids. In DNA form, the CDR3 reads TGTGCCAGCAGCATCGGCGGGACGTACTATGGCTACACCTTC. Encoded protein: CASSIGGTYYGYTF.

This sequence joins TRBV5-6 and TRBJ1-4; no reliable D call. Germline assignment: CDR1 SGHDT and CDR2 YYEEEE. With 3 bases removed from V and 0 bases from J, the gap between germline ends came to 6 bases. The CDR3 covers 14 residues. The CDR3 DNA reads as TGTGCCAGCAGCTCCTCCACAACTAATGAAAAACTGTTTTTT. Encoded protein: CASSSSTTNEKLFF.

The rearrangement links TRBV9 to TRBJ1-5, with D perhaps TRBD1 (6 bases). Germline V gene sequence: CDR1 SGDLS, CDR2 YYNGEE. The CDR3 has 15 amino acids. Trimming took 3 bases from V and 7 from J, leaving 17 bases between them. CDR3 residues: CASSGEGGVQQPQHF. CDR3 in DNA: TGTGCCAGCAGCGGCGAGGGGGGTGTTCAACAGCCCCAGCATTTT.

This clone was observed once. This chain links TRBV10-3 with TRBJ2-3, with D perhaps being TRBD1 or TRBD2 (7 bases each). Germline-derived CDR1 and CDR2 are ENHRY and SYGVKD. This CDR3 is built from 15 residues. V was cut by 4 bases and J by 3 bases, with 14 bases left in between. The CDR3 protein is CAISANQGGTDTQYF. The DNA for the CDR3 is TGTGCCATCAGTGCGAACCAGGGGGGGACAGATACGCAGTATTTT.

The chain couples TRBV7-2 to TRBJ2-1; the match to TRBD2 covers 14 bases. V trimming: 5 bases; J trimming: 12 bases; junction bases outside the gene matches: 9. Germline V gives CDR1 SGHTA, CDR2 FQGNSA. The CDR3 consists of 15 residues. CDR3 region: CASSPGLAGVKGQFF. The CDR3 DNA reads TGTGCCAGCAGCCCGGGACTAGCGGGAGTAAAAGGGCAGTTCTTC.

This chain connects TRBV5-8 to TRBJ1-3; the D is unclear. This CDR3 comprises 14 residues. Germline CDR1 is SGHTS and CDR2 is YDEGEE. Trimming removed 0 bases at V and 3 bases at J, with 7 bases between. As DNA, the CDR3 is TGTGCCAGCAGCTTGGCCTCAGGTGGAAACACCATATATTTT. Protein sequence: CASSLASGGNTIYF.